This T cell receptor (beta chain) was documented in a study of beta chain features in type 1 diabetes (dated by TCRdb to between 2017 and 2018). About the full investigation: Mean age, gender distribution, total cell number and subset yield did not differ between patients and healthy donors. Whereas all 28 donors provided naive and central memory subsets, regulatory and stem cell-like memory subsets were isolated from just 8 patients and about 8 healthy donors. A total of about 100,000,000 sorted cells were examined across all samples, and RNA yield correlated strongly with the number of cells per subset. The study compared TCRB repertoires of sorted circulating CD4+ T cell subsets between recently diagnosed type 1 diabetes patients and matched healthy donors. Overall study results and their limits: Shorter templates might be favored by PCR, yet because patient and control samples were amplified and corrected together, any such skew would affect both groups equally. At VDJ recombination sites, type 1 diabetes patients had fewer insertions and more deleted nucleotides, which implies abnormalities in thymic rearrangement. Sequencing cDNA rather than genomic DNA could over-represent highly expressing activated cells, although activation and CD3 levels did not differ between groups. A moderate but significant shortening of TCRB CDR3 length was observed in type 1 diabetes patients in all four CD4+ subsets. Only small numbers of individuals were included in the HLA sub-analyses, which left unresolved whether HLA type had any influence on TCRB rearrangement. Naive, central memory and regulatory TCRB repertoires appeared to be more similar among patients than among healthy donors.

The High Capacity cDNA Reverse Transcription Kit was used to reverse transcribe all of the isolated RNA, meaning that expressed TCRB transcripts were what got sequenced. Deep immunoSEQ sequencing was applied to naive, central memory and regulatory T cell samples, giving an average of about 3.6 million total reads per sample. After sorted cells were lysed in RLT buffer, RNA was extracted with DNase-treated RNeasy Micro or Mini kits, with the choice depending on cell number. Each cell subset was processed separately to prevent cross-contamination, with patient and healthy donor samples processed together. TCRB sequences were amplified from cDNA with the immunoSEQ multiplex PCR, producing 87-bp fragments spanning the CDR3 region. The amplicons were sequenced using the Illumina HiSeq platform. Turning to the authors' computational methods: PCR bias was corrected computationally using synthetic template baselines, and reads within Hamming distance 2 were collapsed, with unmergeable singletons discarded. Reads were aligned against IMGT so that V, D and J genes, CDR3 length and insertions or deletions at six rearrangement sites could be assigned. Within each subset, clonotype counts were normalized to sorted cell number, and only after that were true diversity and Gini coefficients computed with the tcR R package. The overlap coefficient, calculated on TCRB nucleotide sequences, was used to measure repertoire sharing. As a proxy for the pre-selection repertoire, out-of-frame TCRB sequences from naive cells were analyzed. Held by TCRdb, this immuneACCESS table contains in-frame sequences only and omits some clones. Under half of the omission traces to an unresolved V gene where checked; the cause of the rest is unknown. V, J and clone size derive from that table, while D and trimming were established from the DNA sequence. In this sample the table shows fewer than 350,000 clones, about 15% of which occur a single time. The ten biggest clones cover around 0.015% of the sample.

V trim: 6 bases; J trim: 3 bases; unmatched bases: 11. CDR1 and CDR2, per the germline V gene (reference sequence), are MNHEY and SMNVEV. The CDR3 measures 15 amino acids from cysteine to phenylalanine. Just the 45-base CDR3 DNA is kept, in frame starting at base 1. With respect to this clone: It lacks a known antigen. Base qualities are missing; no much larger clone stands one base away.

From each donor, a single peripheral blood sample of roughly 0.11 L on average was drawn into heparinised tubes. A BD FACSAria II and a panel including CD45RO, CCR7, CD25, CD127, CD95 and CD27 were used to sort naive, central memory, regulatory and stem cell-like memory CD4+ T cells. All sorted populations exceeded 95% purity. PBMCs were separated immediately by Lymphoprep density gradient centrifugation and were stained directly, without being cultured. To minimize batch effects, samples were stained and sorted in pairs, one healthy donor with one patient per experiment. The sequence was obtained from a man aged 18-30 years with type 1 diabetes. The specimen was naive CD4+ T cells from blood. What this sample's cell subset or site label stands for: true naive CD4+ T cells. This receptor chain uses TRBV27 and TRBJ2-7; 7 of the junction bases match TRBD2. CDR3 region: CASRLGASGYYEQYF. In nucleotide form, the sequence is TGTGCCAGCAGGCTTGGGGCTAGCGGTTACTACGAGCAGTACTTC.